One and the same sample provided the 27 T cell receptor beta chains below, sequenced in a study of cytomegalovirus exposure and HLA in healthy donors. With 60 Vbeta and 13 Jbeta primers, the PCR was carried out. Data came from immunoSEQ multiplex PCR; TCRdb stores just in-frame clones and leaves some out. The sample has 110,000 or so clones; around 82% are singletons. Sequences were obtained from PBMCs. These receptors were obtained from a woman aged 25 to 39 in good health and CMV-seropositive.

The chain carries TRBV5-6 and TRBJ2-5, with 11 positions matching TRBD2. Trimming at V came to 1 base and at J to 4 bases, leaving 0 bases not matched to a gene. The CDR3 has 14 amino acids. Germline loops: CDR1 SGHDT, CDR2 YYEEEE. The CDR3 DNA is TGTGCCAGCAGCTTGACTAGCGGGAGAGAGACCCAGTACTTC. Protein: CASSLTSGRETQYF.

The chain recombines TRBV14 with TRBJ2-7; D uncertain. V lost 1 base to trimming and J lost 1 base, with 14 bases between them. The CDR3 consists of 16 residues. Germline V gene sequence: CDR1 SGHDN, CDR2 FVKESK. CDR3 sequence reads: CASSQVSQAWSYEQYF. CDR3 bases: TGTGCCAGCAGCCAAGTGTCCCAGGCTTGGTCCTACGAGCAGTACTTC.

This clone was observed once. DNA for the CDR3: TGTGCCAGCAGCGACGGGACAGGGAGAAATCAGCCCCAGCATTTT. It encodes CASSDGTGRNQPQHF. The chain joins TRBV2 to TRBJ1-5; TRBD1 matches at 9 bases. The V and J ends lost 6 bases and 4 bases, in that order; junction bases with no gene match: 7. The germline CDR1 and CDR2 sequences are SNHLY and FYNNEI. The CDR3 loop spans 15 amino acids.

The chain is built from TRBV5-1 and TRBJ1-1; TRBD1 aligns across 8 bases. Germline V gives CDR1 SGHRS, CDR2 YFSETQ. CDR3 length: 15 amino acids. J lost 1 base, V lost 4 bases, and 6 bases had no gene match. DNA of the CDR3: TGCGCCAGCAGCACCCCGACAGGGGCGAACACTGAAGCTTTCTTT. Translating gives CASSTPTGANTEAFF.

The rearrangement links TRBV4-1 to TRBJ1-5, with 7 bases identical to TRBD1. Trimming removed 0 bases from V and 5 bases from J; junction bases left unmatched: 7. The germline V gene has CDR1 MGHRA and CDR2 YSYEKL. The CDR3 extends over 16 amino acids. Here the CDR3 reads CASSQDSGGGYQPQHF. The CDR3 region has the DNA TGCGCCAGCAGCCAAGATAGTGGAGGGGGCTATCAGCCCCAGCATTTT.

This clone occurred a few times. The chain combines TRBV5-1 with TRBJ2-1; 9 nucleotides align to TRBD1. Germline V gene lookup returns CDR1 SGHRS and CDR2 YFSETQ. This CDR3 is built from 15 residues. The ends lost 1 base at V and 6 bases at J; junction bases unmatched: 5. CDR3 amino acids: CASSLRTGDINEQFF. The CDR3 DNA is TGCGCCAGCAGCTTGCGGACAGGGGACATCAATGAGCAGTTCTTC.

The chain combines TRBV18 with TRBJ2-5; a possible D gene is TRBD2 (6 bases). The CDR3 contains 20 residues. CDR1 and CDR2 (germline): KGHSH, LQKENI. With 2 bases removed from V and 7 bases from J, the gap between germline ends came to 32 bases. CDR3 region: CASSPIVTPSLGTPKGTQYF. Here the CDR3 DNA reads TGTGCCAGCTCACCAATTGTGACACCCAGCCTCGGGACTCCGAAAGGGACCCAGTACTTC.

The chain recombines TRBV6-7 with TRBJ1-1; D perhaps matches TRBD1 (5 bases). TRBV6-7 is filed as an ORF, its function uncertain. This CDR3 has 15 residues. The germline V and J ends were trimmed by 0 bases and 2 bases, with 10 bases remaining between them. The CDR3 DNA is TGTGCCAGCAGTTACTCGTGGACACTCAACACTGAAGCTTTCTTT. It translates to CASSYSWTLNTEAFF.

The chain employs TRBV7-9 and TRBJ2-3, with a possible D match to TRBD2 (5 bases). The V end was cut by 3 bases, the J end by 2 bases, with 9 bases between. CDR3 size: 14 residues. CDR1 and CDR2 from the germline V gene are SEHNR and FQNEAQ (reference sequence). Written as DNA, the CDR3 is TGTGCCAGCAGCTTCGCGGGTCCCACAGATACGCAGTATTTT. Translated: CASSFAGPTDTQYF.

The chain's CDR3 is CASSLGLAGGPGSTDTQYF. DNA for the CDR3: TGCGCCAGCAGCTTGGGGCTAGCGGGGGGGCCGGGAAGCACAGATACGCAGTATTTT. The chain links TRBV5-1 to TRBJ2-3, with 12 bases matching TRBD2. This CDR3 has 19 amino acids. Germline lookup yields CDR1 SGHRS and CDR2 YFSETQ. With V trimmed by 0 bases and J by 0 bases, 8 bases remained unmatched. The variable domain in full, completed from reference TRBV5-1 and TRBJ2-3, reads KAGVTQTPRYLIKTRGQQVTLSCSPISGHRSVSWYQQTPGQGLQFLFEYFSETQRNKGNFPGRFSGRQFSNSRSEMNVSTLELGDSALYLCASSLGLAGGPGSTDTQYFGPGTRLTVL.

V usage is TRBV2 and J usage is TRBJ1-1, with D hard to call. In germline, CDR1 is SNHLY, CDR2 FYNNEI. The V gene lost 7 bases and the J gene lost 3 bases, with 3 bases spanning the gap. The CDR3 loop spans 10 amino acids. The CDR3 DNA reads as TGTGCCAGCACAGACACTGAAGCTTTCTTT. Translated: CASTDTEAFF.

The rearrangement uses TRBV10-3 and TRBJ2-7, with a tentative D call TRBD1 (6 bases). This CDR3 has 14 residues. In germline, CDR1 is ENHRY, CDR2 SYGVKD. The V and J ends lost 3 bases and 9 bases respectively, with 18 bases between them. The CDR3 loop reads CAISERIGKGGQYF. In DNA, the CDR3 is TGTGCCATCAGTGAACGAATTGGGAAAGGGGGGCAGTACTTC.

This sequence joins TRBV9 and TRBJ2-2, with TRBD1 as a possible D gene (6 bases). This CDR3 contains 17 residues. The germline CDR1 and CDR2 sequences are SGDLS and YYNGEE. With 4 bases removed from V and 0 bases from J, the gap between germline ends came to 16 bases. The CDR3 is CASSPRGSGSNTGELFF. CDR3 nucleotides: TGTGCCAGCAGCCCGAGGGGGAGCGGATCGAACACCGGGGAGCTGTTTTTT.

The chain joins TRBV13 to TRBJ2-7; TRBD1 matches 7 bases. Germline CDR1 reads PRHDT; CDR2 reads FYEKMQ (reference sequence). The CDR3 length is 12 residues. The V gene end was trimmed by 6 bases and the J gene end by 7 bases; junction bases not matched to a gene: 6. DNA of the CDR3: TGTGCCAGCAGTCCCGACAGGGTTGAGCAGTACTTC. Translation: CASSPDRVEQYF.

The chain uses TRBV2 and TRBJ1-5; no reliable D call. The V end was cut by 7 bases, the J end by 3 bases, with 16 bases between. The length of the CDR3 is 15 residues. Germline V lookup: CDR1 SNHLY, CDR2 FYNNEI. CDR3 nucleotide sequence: TGTGCCAGCAATCTCTGGAACGGGGACAATCAGCCCCAGCATTTT. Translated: CASNLWNGDNQPQHF.

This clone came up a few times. The CDR3: CASSAQGGYSNQPQHF. In DNA form, the CDR3 reads TGTGCCAGCAGTGCCCAAGGGGGATATAGCAATCAGCCCCAGCATTTT. This chain uses TRBV25-1 with TRBJ1-5; D possibly corresponds to TRBD1 (6 bases). CDR1 and CDR2 from the germline V gene are MGHDK and SYGVNS. The CDR3 runs 16 residues. V was clipped by 4 bases and J by 0 bases, with 13 bases between them.

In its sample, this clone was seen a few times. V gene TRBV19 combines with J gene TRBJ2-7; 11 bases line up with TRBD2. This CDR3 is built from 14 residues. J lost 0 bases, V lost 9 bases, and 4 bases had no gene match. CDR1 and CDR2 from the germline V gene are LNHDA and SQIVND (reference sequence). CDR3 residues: CASGTSGSSYEQYF. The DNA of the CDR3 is TGTGCCAGCGGGACTAGCGGCAGCTCCTACGAGCAGTACTTC.

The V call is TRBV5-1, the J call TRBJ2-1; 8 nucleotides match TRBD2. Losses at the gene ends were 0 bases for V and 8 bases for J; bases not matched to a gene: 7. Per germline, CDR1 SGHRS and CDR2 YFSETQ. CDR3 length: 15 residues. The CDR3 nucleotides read TGCGCCAGCAGCTTGGTACGGGGGGGAGTCGATGAGCAGTTCTTC. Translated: CASSLVRGGVDEQFF.

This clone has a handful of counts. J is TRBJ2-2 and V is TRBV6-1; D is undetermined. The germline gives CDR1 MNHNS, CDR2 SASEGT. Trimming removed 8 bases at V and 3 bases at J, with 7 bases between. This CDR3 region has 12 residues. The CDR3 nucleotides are TGTGCCAGCGCTCGGTACACCGGGGAGCTGTTTTTT. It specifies CASARYTGELFF.

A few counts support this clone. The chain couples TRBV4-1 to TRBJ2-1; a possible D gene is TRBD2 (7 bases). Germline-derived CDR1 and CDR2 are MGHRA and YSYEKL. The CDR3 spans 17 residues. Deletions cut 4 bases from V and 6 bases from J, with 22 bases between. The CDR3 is CASSRGGLAALGNEQFF. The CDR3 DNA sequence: TGCGCCAGCAGCCGGGGGGGGCTAGCGGCGCTTGGCAATGAGCAGTTCTTC.

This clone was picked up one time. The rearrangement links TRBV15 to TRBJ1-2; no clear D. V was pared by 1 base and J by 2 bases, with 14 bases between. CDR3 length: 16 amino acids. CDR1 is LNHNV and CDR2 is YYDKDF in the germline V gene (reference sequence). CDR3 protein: CATSRAQFLGNYGYTF. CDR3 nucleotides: TGTGCCACCAGCAGAGCTCAATTTCTCGGGAACTATGGCTACACCTTC.

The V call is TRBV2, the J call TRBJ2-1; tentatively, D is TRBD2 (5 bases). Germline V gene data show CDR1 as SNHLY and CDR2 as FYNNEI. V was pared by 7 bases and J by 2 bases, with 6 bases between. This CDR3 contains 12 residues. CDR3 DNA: TGTGCCAGCATGAGGGCCTACAATGAGCAGTTCTTC. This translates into CASMRAYNEQFF.

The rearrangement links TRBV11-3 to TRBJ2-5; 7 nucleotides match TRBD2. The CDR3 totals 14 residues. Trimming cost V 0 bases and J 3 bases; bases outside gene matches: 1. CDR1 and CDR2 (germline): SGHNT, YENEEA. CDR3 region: CASSLELAEETQYF. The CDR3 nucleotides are TGTGCCAGCAGCTTAGAGCTAGCGGAAGAGACCCAGTACTTC.

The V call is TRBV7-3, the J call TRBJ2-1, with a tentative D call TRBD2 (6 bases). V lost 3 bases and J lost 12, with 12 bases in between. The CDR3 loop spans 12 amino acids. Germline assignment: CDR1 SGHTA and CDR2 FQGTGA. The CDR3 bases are TGTGCCAGCAGCTTCGGCCGGGGAGGGCAGTTCTTC. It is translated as CASSFGRGGQFF.

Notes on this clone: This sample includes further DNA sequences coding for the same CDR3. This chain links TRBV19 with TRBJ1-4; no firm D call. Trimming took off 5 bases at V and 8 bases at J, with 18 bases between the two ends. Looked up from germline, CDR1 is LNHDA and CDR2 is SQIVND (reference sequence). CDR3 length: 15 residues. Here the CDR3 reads CASSGYPQREEKLFF. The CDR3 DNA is TGTGCCAGTAGTGGCTACCCTCAGCGAGAAGAAAAACTGTTTTTT.

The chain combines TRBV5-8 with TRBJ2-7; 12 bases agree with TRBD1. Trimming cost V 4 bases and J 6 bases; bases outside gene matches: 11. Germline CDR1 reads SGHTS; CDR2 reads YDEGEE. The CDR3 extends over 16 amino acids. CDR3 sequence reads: CASSHGWDRGLTEQYF. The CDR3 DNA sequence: TGTGCCAGCAGCCACGGGTGGGACAGGGGGCTCACCGAGCAGTACTTC.

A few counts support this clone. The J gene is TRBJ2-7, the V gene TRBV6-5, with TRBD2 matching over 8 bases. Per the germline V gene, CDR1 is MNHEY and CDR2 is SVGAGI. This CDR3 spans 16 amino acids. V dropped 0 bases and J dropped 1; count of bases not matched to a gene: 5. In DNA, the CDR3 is TGTGCCAGCAGTTACTCGACCGGGACTAGATCCTACGAGCAGTACTTC. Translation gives CASSYSTGTRSYEQYF.